The rows below give T cell receptor beta chains drawn from one sample of a study of cytomegalovirus exposure and HLA in healthy donors. TCRdb keeps only in-frame clones here, not all; method: immunoSEQ multiplex PCR. This table has about 180,000 clones, about 80% appearing once. Sequenced input: PBMCs. The receptors originated from a woman under 40 in good health and CMV-seronegative. CDR3s include the opening cysteine and the closing phenylalanine or tryptophan.

CDR3aa: CSSSREGYEQYF
v_gene: TRBV7-9

CDR3aa: CASIPSGIPNNEQFF
v_gene: TRBV28

CDR3aa: CSAGQGRSYNEQFF
v_gene: TRBV29-1

CDR3aa: CASSYRGGRNTQAFF
v_gene: TRBV6-5

CDR3aa: CASSPEGGFTYEQYF
v_gene: TRBV18

CDR3aa: CASSYTGRDTYEQYF
v_gene: TRBV28

CDR3aa: CASSFWRGSTDTQYF
v_gene: TRBV5-1

CDR3aa: CASSSYRDREWNTEAFF
v_gene: TRBV21-1

CDR3aa: CASSPTGFDNSPLHF
v_gene: TRBV7-3

CDR3aa: CASSYRLAGGDEQFF
v_gene: TRBV6-6

CDR3aa: CASSPQGVKNSQYF
v_gene: TRBV27

CDR3aa: CASSGTGGGANVLTF
v_gene: TRBV19

CDR3aa: CASSKPGQGGNGYTF
v_gene: TRBV21-1

CDR3aa: CASSLGPRGVETQYF
v_gene: TRBV7-6

CDR3aa: CASSTHLKAPVANYGYTF
v_gene: TRBV11-2

CDR3aa: CATSESRDTIYF
v_gene: TRBV10-3

CDR3aa: CASNDWRGVGTGELFF
v_gene: TRBV19

CDR3aa: CASSSGQGVDGNQPQHF
v_gene: TRBV18

CDR3aa: CASSPPTGLIEETQYF
v_gene: TRBV5-6

CDR3aa: CASSPQQGNQPQHF
v_gene: TRBV18

CDR3aa: CASSEASGYGYTF
v_gene: TRBV6-1

CDR3aa: CASSEGALYEQFF
v_gene: TRBV27

CDR3aa: CASSHPGQEGPIISDTEAFF
v_gene: TRBV2

CDR3aa: CASSVGAGLGNEQFF
v_gene: TRBV2

CDR3aa: CASSFLAGVTSDTQYF
v_gene: TRBV7-2

CDR3aa: CASSPLVTYEQYF
v_gene: TRBV28

CDR3aa: CASSLGTGSNTEAFF
v_gene: TRBV7-9

CDR3aa: CASSPPLDWAEQFF
v_gene: TRBV18

CDR3aa: CASSSRDYNSPLHF
v_gene: TRBV7-9

CDR3aa: CASSTGLAGAETQYF
v_gene: TRBV2

CDR3aa: CASSLTGQGRETQYF
v_gene: TRBV7-9

CDR3aa: CASSLAASYEQYF
v_gene: TRBV7-8

CDR3aa: CASSSTGISNQPQHF
v_gene: TRBV28

CDR3aa: CASSGQENYGYTF
v_gene: TRBV6-5

CDR3aa: CASSDSGQGTQYF
v_gene: TRBV6-4

CDR3aa: CASVLAGGPSTDTQYF
v_gene: TRBV2

CDR3aa: CSGGLSTNTGELFF
v_gene: TRBV29-1

CDR3aa: CASSFVTGDTDTQYF
v_gene: TRBV5-4

CDR3aa: CASSQDLQRGSDTQYF
v_gene: TRBV4-3

CDR3aa: CAWSPNFRGNEQFF
v_gene: TRBV30

CDR3aa: CASSRDNSNQPQHF
v_gene: TRBV9